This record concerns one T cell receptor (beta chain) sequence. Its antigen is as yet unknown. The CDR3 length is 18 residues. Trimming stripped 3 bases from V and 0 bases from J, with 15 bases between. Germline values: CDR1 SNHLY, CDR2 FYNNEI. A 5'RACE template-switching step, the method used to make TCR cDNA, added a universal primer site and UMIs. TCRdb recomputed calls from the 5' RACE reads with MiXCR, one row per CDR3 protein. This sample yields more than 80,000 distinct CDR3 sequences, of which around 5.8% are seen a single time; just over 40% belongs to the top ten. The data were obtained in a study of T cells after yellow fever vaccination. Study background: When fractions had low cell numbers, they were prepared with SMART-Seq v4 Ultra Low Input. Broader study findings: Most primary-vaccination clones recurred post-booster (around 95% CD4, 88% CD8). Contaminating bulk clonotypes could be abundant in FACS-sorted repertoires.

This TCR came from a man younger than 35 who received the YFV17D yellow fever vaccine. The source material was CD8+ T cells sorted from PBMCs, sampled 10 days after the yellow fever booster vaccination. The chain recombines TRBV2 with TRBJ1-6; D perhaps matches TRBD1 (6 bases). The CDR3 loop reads CASSESPGDSSYNSPLHF. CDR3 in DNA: TGTGCCAGCAGTGAGAGCCCAGGGGATAGCTCCTATAATTCACCCCTCCACTTT.